What follows is one TCR beta chain and its context. Its antigen remains unknown. This CDR3 comprises 13 residues. V was clipped by 4 bases and J by 3 bases, with 8 bases between them. CDR1 and CDR2 (germline): SEHNR, FQNEAQ (reference sequence). The data were produced by immunoSEQ multiplex PCR, yet TCRdb's version contains in-frame clones alone and is incomplete. The sample contains tens of thousands of clones, around 78% of which appear only once. This record belongs to a study of a mutant IDH1 vaccine in newly diagnosed glioma. Across the study: Vaccination began 4-6 weeks post radiotherapy alone, or with temozolomide cycles.

The time point here: week 35, safety follow-up. Each dose delivered 300 ug of mutant IDH1 20-mer peptide subcutaneously with imiquimod. Patients were given eight vaccinations, scheduled in weeks 1, 3, 5, 7, 11, 15, 19 and 23. General observations from the study: Immune responses induced by vaccination arose in 90% to 95% of the patients.

The material sequenced was PBMCs, taken from a glioma patient whose treatment included an IDH1 peptide vaccine. The receptor was isolated from a man aged 35-49 years with glioma. J is TRBJ2-3 and V is TRBV7-9; D may be TRBD1 or TRBD2 (5 bases each). As DNA, the CDR3 is TGTGCCAGCAGCTGGGGGAGAACAGATACGCAGTATTTT. As protein: CASSWGRTDTQYF.